This T cell receptor beta chain was identified in a study of cytomegalovirus exposure and HLA in healthy donors. Broader study findings: There was a cluster of highly shared sequence variants that was likely a sequencing artifact. What a later analysis showed was that several of the most significant clusters appeared linked to common viral pathogens. In a later analysis, CMV-associated beta chains were mostly HLA-associated, it appeared. In vitro checks showed that a few CMV-associated chains really do target CMV antigens.

Of note for this clone: Its antigen is currently unknown.

The PCR used 60 Vbeta and 13 Jbeta primers. Repertoires were generated with immunoSEQ multiplex PCR, while TCRdb's copy carries only in-frame clones and drops some. The sample has around 90,000 clones; around four fifths are singletons. V lost 2 bases and J lost 4, with 8 bases in between. CDR1 and CDR2 (germline): SGHDN, FVKESK. The CDR3 is made up of 13 amino acids. Sequenced input: PBMCs. The receptor was isolated from a man younger than 45 in good health and CMV-seronegative. The chain carries TRBV14 and TRBJ1-2; unclear D gene. The CDR3: CASSQFPGYGYTF. The CDR3 DNA sequence: TGTGCCAGCAGCCAATTTCCCGGCTATGGCTACACCTTC. Full variable domain (remainder filled in from reference TRBV14 and TRBJ1-2): EAGVTQFPSHSVIEKGQTVTLRCDPISGHDNLYWYRRVMGKEIKFLLHFVKESKQDESGMPNNRFLAERTGGTYSTLKVQPAELEDSGVYFCASSQFPGYGYTFGSGTRLTVV.